The rows below give T cell receptor beta chains drawn from one sample of a study of T cells in Graves' hyperthyroidism and ophthalmopathy. TCRdb reanalysed the multiplex PCR reads using MiXCR and keeps one entry per CDR3 protein. The data hold 500,000 to 750,000 distinct CDR3 sequences, with less than 20% observed a single time. Sequencing was performed on blood. The receptors shown here come from a young woman with Graves' hyperthyroidism. Both conserved end residues are part of each CDR3. A D gene is named only where the DNA matches it firmly. A row's size may be missing; if present it is once, few, many or a size class.

. TRBJ1-1 many TRBV11-2 TGTGCCAGCAGCTCGAGAGGGACCCCCGGGAGGAACACTGAAGCTTTCTTT CASSSRGTPGRNTEAFF
. TRBJ1-2 . TRBV9 TGTGCCAGCAGCGTAGACCCCCGGGACAAGGGTTACTATGGCTACACCTTC CASSVDPRDKGYYGYTF
TRBD1 TRBJ2-1 . TRBV7-3 TGTGCCAGCAGCCTCGACAGGGGAGGCGATGAGCAGTTCTTC CASSLDRGGDEQFF
. TRBJ1-1 many TRBV3-1 TGTGCCAGCAGCCAAGGCCGGGGCACTGAAGCTTTCTTT CASSQGRGTEAFF
TRBD2 TRBJ2-5 many TRBV7-2 TGTGCCAGCAGCTTAGATAGCGGGAGCCCAGAGACCCAGTACTTC CASSLDSGSPETQYF
TRBD1 TRBJ1-1 many TRBV20-1 TGCAGTGCTGCTAAGGACAGGGGCTCTGAAGCTTTCTTT CSAAKDRGSEAFF
. TRBJ2-7 few TRBV30 TGTGCCTGGAACAAGGACAGCTACGAGCAGTACTTC CAWNKDSYEQYF
. TRBJ1-1 many TRBV11-2 TGTGCCAGCAGCTTAGTGGGAGACAAAAACACTGAAGCTTTCTTT CASSLVGDKNTEAFF
. TRBJ1-4 . TRBV28 TGTGCCAGCAGTTTGCCAGACCATGCTGAAAAACTGTTTTTT CASSLPDHAEKLFF
. TRBJ2-2 few TRBV20-1 TGCAGTGCTAGAGAGGGGAACACCGGGGAGCTGTTTTTT CSAREGNTGELFF
. TRBJ1-1 many TRBV12-3/TRBV12-4 TGTGCCAGCTTGGGACTTCTTGGGCGGAAGAACACTGAAGCTTTCTTT CASLGLLGRKNTEAFF
. TRBJ1-6 many TRBV7-9 TGTGCCAGCAGCATTAATCAGGGAGGGGATTCACCCCTCCACTTT CASSINQGGDSPLHF
. TRBJ2-3 . TRBV30 TGTGCCTGGAGTGGCAGGGGCTGGGATACGCAGTATTTT CAWSGRGWDTQYF
TRBD1 TRBJ2-7 many TRBV28 TGTGCCAGTAGGGACAGGGGGAGTTTCTACGAGCAGTACTTC CASRDRGSFYEQYF
. TRBJ1-5 . TRBV20-1 TGCAGTGCTAGCGCTCGGGACGAGAATAGCAATCAGCCCCAGCATTTT CSASARDENSNQPQHF
. TRBJ2-7 many TRBV2 TGTGCCAGCAGTGAATTTGCGGGACAGCTAACCTACGAGCAGTACTTC CASSEFAGQLTYEQYF
TRBD2 TRBJ2-1 . TRBV7-9 TGTGCCAGCAGGCGGGGACTAGCGGGAGCCAATGAGCAGTTCTTC CASRRGLAGANEQFF
. TRBJ2-4 many TRBV7-2 TGTGCCAGCAGCTTAGAGTTTAGCAACATTCAGTACTTC CASSLEFSNIQYF
TRBD2 TRBJ2-1 few TRBV20-1 TGCAGTGCTAGGACCAGCGGGAGTATAATCTTCGGTGAGCAGTTCTTC CSARTSGSIIFGEQFF
. TRBJ1-1 . TRBV20-1 TGCAGTGCCGAGACCCGGGGTGTCCTAACAAACACTGAAGCTTTCTTT CSAETRGVLTNTEAFF
TRBD1 TRBJ2-2 few TRBV19 TGTGCCAGTAGCCCCTGGACAGGTACCGGGGAGCTGTTTTTT CASSPWTGTGELFF
TRBD2 TRBJ2-1 few TRBV15 TGTGCCACCAGCCTTAGCGGGAGGACCTACAATGAGCAGTTCTTC CATSLSGRTYNEQFF
TRBD2 TRBJ2-1 many TRBV27 TGTGCCAGCGGTGGGGCGGGAGCCCACAATGAGCAGTTCTTC CASGGAGAHNEQFF
. TRBJ2-1 few TRBV6-1 TGTGCCAGCAATCCCGACAGAAACTCCTACAATGAGCAGTTCTTC CASNPDRNSYNEQFF
TRBD1 TRBJ2-5 . TRBV3-1 TGTGCCAGCAGCCGAAAGACAGGGGGCTCGGATGAGACCCAGTACTTC CASSRKTGGSDETQYF
. TRBJ1-1 . TRBV7-2 TGTGCCAGCAGCTTCTCCAGGGGTGGCACTGAAGCTTTCTTT CASSFSRGGTEAFF
TRBD1 TRBJ1-1 few TRBV6-1 TGTGCCAGCAGCCGCGGACAGGGCGGCAACACTGAAGCTTTCTTT CASSRGQGGNTEAFF
. TRBJ2-7 . TRBV4-1 TGCGCCAGCAGCCAAGGTTCCAACTACGAGCAGTACTTC CASSQGSNYEQYF
TRBD2 TRBJ2-7 . TRBV6-1 TGTGCCAGCAGTGAATCTAGCGGAGTCTCCTACGAGCAGTACTTC CASSESSGVSYEQYF
TRBD1 TRBJ2-1 many TRBV7-9 TGTGCCAGCAGCTCCACCCCTGCAGGGGGCTTTATTAATGAGCAGTTCTTC CASSSTPAGGFINEQFF
. TRBJ2-3 few TRBV24-1 TGTGCCACCAGTGACACTAGTGAAGATACGCAGTATTTT CATSDTSEDTQYF
. TRBJ2-1 few TRBV4-1 TGCGCCAGCAGCCAGGGGTGGAACAAGCTTACCCACAATGAGCAGTTCTTC CASSQGWNKLTHNEQFF
. TRBJ1-1 many TRBV6-1 TGTGCCAGCAGTTCCCAAGTGGTGAACACTGAAGCTTTCTTT CASSSQVVNTEAFF
. TRBJ2-7 few TRBV5-1 TGCACCAGCAGCTTGTTCTTGGGTTACGAGCAGTACTTC CTSSLFLGYEQYF
TRBD2 TRBJ2-1 many TRBV12-3/TRBV12-4 TGTGCCAGCAGACTGAGCGGGGCTTACAATGAGCAGTTCTTC CASRLSGAYNEQFF
TRBD1 TRBJ1-4 many TRBV28 TGTGCCAGCAGCCAGGGGGCTGCGGCTAATGAAAAACTGTTTTTT CASSQGAAANEKLFF
TRBD1 TRBJ1-1 many TRBV20-1 TGCAGTGCTAGAGATCCAGGGGGCGCCACTGAAGCTTTCTTT CSARDPGGATEAFF
TRBD1 TRBJ2-2 few TRBV5-4 TGTGCCAGCAGTACGCAGGGGGTCGGGGAGCTGTTTTTT CASSTQGVGELFF
. TRBJ2-7 many TRBV20-1 TGCAGTGCGCGGGACCGAAGCTACGAGCAGTACTTC CSARDRSYEQYF
. TRBJ2-1 many TRBV27 TGTGCCAGCAGTCCCGGAACTGACTCCTACAATGAGCAGTTCTTC CASSPGTDSYNEQFF
TRBD2 TRBJ2-7 many TRBV3-1 TGTGCCAGCAGCCCCACTAGCGTGGGGGAGCAGTACTTC CASSPTSVGEQYF
. TRBJ1-5 many TRBV6-2/TRBV6-3 TGTGCCAGCAGTTACGGGCAGGTCGTCGATCAGCCCCAGCATTTT CASSYGQVVDQPQHF
. TRBJ2-1 few TRBV9 TGTGCCAGCAGCGTATACGGCAATGAGCAGTTCTTC CASSVYGNEQFF
TRBD2 TRBJ2-2 few TRBV15 TGTGCCACCAGCAGTTCCCCACTAGCGATCGGGGAGCTGTTTTTT CATSSSPLAIGELFF
TRBD1 TRBJ1-5 . TRBV12-5 TGTGCTAGTGGTCCCGGGACAGAGAGCAATCAGCCCCAGCATTTT CASGPGTESNQPQHF
. TRBJ2-7 many TRBV7-9 TGTGCCAGCAGCTTTCCCTCTGTTGGGGGAATGCACAACGAGCAGTACTTC CASSFPSVGGMHNEQYF
TRBD2 TRBJ2-7 few TRBV20-1 TGCAGTGCTACGGGACTAGCGGTCTCCTACGAGCAGTACTTC CSATGLAVSYEQYF
. TRBJ2-7 . TRBV4-1 TGCGCCAGCAGCCAGCAGGGGAACCCCTACGAGCAGTACTTC CASSQQGNPYEQYF
TRBD2 TRBJ2-1 many TRBV10-3 TGTGCCATCAGTGAGTCATGGAGACTAGCGGGAGGGCCTCGGAATGAGCAGTTCTTC CAISESWRLAGGPRNEQFF
. TRBJ2-2 . TRBV30 TGTGCGTGCACCGCGAACACCAGGGAGCTGTTTTTT CACTANTRELFF
. TRBJ2-7 many TRBV20-1 TGCAGTGCTAGAATAGGCCCCTTCGAGCAGTACTTC CSARIGPFEQYF
TRBD2 TRBJ2-1 . TRBV5-1 TGCGCCAGCAGCTCAGAGACTAGCGGGAGTTTCGATGAGCAGTTCTTC CASSSETSGSFDEQFF
. TRBJ1-1 many TRBV28 TGTGCCAGCAGTTTTGCAGGGAGGGACTCTGAAGCTTTCTTT CASSFAGRDSEAFF
. TRBJ2-7 many TRBV12-3/TRBV12-4 TGTGCCAGCAGTTCTTACGGTGATTCCTACGAGCAGTACTTC CASSSYGDSYEQYF
TRBD2 TRBJ2-1 . TRBV7-9 TGTGCCAGCAGCCTTTCACGAGGGTACGGGAGGAGCGGGGGCGATGAGCAGTTCTTC CASSLSRGYGRSGGDEQFF
. TRBJ2-7 many TRBV12-3/TRBV12-4 TGTGCCAGCAGTGGAGGCGAGAGGGGCTACGAGCAGTACTTC CASSGGERGYEQYF
TRBD1 TRBJ1-2 many TRBV11-2 TGTGCCAGCAGCCCAGAGGCGACAGGGAACTATGGCTACACCTTC CASSPEATGNYGYTF
. TRBJ1-3 . TRBV20-1 TGCAGTGCTGCCAGGGTCTCTGGAAACACCATATATTTT CSAARVSGNTIYF
. TRBJ2-7 once TRBV5-4 TGTGCCATGCAATTGACTAGCTCCTACGAGCAGTACTTC CAMQLTSSYEQYF
. TRBJ2-1 . TRBV6-1 TGTGCCAGCAGTGAGTCACTCCCTCGTAATGAGCAGTTCTTC CASSESLPRNEQFF